Below are 4 T cell receptor beta chains sequenced from a single sample in a study of blood T cell repertoires in COVID-19. Profiled with immunoSEQ multiplex PCR; TCRdb holds only in-frame clones, not every one. The table lists approximately 220,000 clones, roughly 90% of them singletons. Sequencing input: peripheral blood. Receptors were obtained from a woman in her forties or fifties with acute or convalescent COVID-19.

Here the CDR3 reads CASSYAIYSNQPQHF. CDR3 DNA: TGTGCCAGCAGTTACGCGATTTATAGCAATCAGCCCCAGCATTTT. The chain couples TRBV6-2 or TRBV6-3 to TRBJ1-5, with D hard to call. CDR3 length: 15 residues. Germline loops: CDR1 MNHEY, CDR2 SVGEGT. V was pared by 2 bases and J by 0 bases, with 8 bases between.

This clone occurred a few times. The chain uses TRBV15 and TRBJ2-2; TRBD1 agrees at 8 bases. Trimming cost V 0 bases and J 4 bases; bases outside gene matches: 7. The CDR3 spans 17 residues. Germline V gives CDR1 LNHNV, CDR2 YYDKDF (reference sequence). The CDR3: CATSRDPRGRSTGELFF. The CDR3 DNA sequence: TGTGCCACCAGCAGAGATCCCAGGGGGCGCAGCACCGGGGAGCTGTTTTTT.

This sequence joins TRBV12-3 or TRBV12-4 and TRBJ2-3; D uncertain. Deletions cut 1 base from V and 4 bases from J, with 6 bases between. The CDR3 sequence is 13 residues long. CDR3 region: CASSLVAPDTQYF. The CDR3 region has the DNA TGTGCCAGCAGTTTAGTCGCGCCAGATACGCAGTATTTT.

This rearrangement joins TRBV29-1 to TRBJ1-2; perhaps TRBD1 as D (5 bases). V dropped 1 base and J dropped 0 bases, with 12 bases sitting between them. This CDR3 is built from 15 residues. Germline loops: CDR1 SQVTM, CDR2 ANQGSEA. CDR3 DNA sequence: TGCAGCGTTGAAGGGGCTGGGGCTACTAACTATGGCTACACCTTC. It encodes CSVEGAGATNYGYTF.